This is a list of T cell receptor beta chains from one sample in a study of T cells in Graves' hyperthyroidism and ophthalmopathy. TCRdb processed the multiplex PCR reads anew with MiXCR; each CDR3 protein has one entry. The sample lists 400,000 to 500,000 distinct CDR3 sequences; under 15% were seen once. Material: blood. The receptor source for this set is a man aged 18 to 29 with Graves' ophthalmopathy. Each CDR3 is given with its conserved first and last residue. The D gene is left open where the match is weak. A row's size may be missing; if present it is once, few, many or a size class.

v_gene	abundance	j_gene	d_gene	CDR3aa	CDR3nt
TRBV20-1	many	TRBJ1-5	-	CSASPEQDSNQPQHF	TGCAGTGCTAGTCCCGAACAGGATAGCAATCAGCCCCAGCATTTT
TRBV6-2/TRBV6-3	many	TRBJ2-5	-	CASSYGKGSPQETQYF	TGTGCCAGCAGTTACGGAAAAGGATCCCCCCAAGAGACCCAGTACTTC
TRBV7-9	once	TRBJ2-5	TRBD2	CASSSQLAGGQKTQYF	TGTGCCAGCAGCTCCCAACTAGCGGGAGGGCAGAAGACCCAGTACTTC
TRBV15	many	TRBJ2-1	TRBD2	CATSREAGVGYNEQFF	TGTGCCACCAGCAGGGAAGCGGGAGTCGGCTACAATGAGCAGTTCTTC
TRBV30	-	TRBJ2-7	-	CAWSHPGAGVFYEQYF	TGTGCCTGGAGTCACCCAGGGGCAGGGGTTTTCTACGAGCAGTACTTC
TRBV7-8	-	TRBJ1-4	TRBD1	CASSLVTGGVEKLFF	TGTGCCAGCAGCTTGGTGACAGGGGGAGTCGAAAAACTGTTTTTT
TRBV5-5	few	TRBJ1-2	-	CASSPDGSYGYTF	TGTGCCAGCAGCCCGGACGGAAGCTATGGCTACACCTTC
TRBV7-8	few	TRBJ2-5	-	CASSLNIYQETQYF	TGTGCCAGCAGCCTTAATATCTACCAAGAGACCCAGTACTTC
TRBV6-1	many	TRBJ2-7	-	CASSEAGVGTVYEQYF	TGTGCCAGCAGTGAAGCGGGGGTAGGCACGGTCTACGAGCAGTACTTC
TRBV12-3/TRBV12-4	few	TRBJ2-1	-	CASSLADEQFF	TGTGCCAGCAGTTTGGCCGACGAGCAGTTCTTC
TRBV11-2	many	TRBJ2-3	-	CASSRDRDTQYF	TGTGCCAGCAGCCGGGACCGCGATACGCAGTATTTT
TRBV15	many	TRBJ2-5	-	CATSRDRGAVGETQYF	TGTGCCACCAGCAGAGATCGGGGGGCGGTGGGGGAGACCCAGTACTTC
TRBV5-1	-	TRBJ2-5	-	CASSLSPWEPQETQYF	TGCGCCAGCAGCTTGTCCCCGTGGGAGCCCCAAGAGACCCAGTACTTC
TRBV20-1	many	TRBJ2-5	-	CSALTSNGLKTQYF	TGCAGTGCCCTAACTAGTAACGGCTTGAAGACCCAGTACTTC
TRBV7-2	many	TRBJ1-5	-	CASTNTPGQPQHF	TGTGCCAGCACCAATACCCCAGGGCAGCCCCAGCATTTT
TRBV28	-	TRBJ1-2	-	CASSLGGFAGNYGYTF	TGTGCCAGCAGTTTAGGAGGGTTCGCCGGTAACTATGGCTACACCTTC
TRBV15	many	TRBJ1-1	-	CATSSGLNTEAFF	TGTGCCACCAGCAGTGGGTTAAACACTGAAGCTTTCTTT
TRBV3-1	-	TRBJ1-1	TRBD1	CASSQVPGQGTEAFF	TGTGCCAGCAGCCAAGTACCGGGACAGGGAACTGAAGCTTTCTTT
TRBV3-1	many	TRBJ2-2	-	CASSRGGSTGELFF	TGTGCCAGCAGCCGAGGGGGGAGCACCGGGGAGCTGTTTTTT
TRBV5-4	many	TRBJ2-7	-	CASSWDRTYEQYF	TGTGCCAGCAGCTGGGACCGAACCTACGAGCAGTACTTC
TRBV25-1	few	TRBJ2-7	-	CASMGTPSYEQYF	TGTGCCAGCATGGGGACACCCTCCTACGAGCAGTACTTC
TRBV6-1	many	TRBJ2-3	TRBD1	CASSETGGGADTQYF	TGTGCCAGCAGTGAGACAGGGGGCGGCGCAGATACGCAGTATTTT
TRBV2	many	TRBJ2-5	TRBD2	CASSAGLAGGETQYF	TGTGCCAGCAGTGCCGGACTAGCGGGAGGGGAGACCCAGTACTTC
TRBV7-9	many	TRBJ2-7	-	CASSLPPVIGYEQYF	TGTGCCAGCAGCTTACCCCCTGTTATTGGCTACGAGCAGTACTTC
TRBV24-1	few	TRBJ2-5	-	CATSDFVSDTQYF	TGTGCCACCAGTGATTTTGTTTCCGACACCCAGTACTTC
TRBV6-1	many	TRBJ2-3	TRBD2	CASVGTSGLTDTQYF	TGTGCCAGCGTTGGGACTAGCGGTCTCACAGATACGCAGTATTTT
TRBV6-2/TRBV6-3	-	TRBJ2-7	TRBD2	CATRLAGESYEQYF	TGTGCCACCAGACTAGCGGGAGAATCCTACGAGCAGTACTTC